Each of the 21 T cell receptor beta chains below was sequenced from the same sample in a study of blood T cell repertoires in COVID-19. TCRdb's table, derived via immunoSEQ multiplex PCR, lists solely in-frame clones and lacks some. This table has 370,000 or so clones, about 89% appearing once. Specimen: PBMCs or T cells enriched from blood (not recorded which). These TCRs come from a man under 40 who had recovered from COVID-19.

The chain has TRBV5-1 and TRBJ1-2, with 7 bases aligning to TRBD1. Germline V gene lookup returns CDR1 SGHRS and CDR2 YFSETQ. V lost 4 bases and J lost 3; bases outside the gene matches: 12. The CDR3 sequence is 16 residues long. The CDR3 bases are TGCGCCAGCAGCGGAGGACAGGAGGAGACTTACTATGGCTACACCTTC. Its protein product is CASSGGQEETYYGYTF.

The J gene is TRBJ1-4, the V gene TRBV14, with 7 bases matching TRBD1. The CDR3 runs 15 residues. Per germline, CDR1 SGHDN and CDR2 FVKESK. V dropped 1 base and J dropped 7; count of bases not matched to a gene: 6. Here the CDR3 DNA reads TGTGCCAGCAGCCAAGGGGGGACAGTTCCTGAAAAACTGTTTTTT. Encoded protein: CASSQGGTVPEKLFF.

The chain uses TRBV5-1 and TRBJ1-3, with TRBD1 identical over 7 bases. CDR1 SGHRS and CDR2 YFSETQ come from the germline V gene. The CDR3 is 15 residues long. V shed 3 bases, J shed 9 bases, and the junction held 12 bases outside the gene matches. The CDR3 region has the DNA TGCGCCAGCAGCTCCAGGACAGGTCGGGGAGGCACCATATATTTT. Amino acid sequence: CASSSRTGRGGTIYF.

This chain uses TRBV24-1 with TRBJ2-1; maybe TRBD1 (6 bases). The germline V gene has CDR1 KGHDR and CDR2 SFDVKD. V lost 3 bases and J lost 6, with 17 bases in between. The CDR3 runs to 16 residues. CDR3 protein: CATSDPRAGAANEQFF. In DNA, the CDR3 is TGTGCCACCAGTGATCCACGGGCAGGGGCCGCCAATGAGCAGTTCTTC.

The count of this clone is one. The chain has TRBV2 and TRBJ1-1, with D maybe TRBD1 (6 bases). The germline gives CDR1 SNHLY, CDR2 FYNNEI. V was pared by 4 bases and J by 1 base, with 7 bases between. The CDR3 has 13 residues. The CDR3 DNA is TGTGCCAGCAGTGCGGACAGGAACACTGAAGCTTTCTTT. This translates into CASSADRNTEAFF.

This clone was counted a single time. The V and J genes are TRBV10-3 and TRBJ2-2, with 9 bases aligning to TRBD2. Per the germline V gene, CDR1 is ENHRY and CDR2 is SYGVKD. The CDR3 is 15 residues long. V dropped 10 bases and J dropped 0; count of bases not matched to a gene: 6. The CDR3 sequence: CASTERGANTGELFF. In DNA form, the CDR3 reads TGTGCCAGTACCGAGCGGGGGGCGAACACCGGGGAGCTGTTTTTT.

In its sample, this clone was seen a few times. The CDR3 spells CASAGQGNSPLHF. DNA of the CDR3: TGTGCCAGCGCCGGACAGGGGAATTCACCCCTCCACTTT. The rearrangement uses TRBV7-8 and TRBJ1-6; 9 bases agree with TRBD1. Germline V lookup: CDR1 SGHVS, CDR2 FQNEAQ. The V and J ends lost 8 bases and 7 bases, in that order; junction bases with no gene match: 3. This CDR3 is built from 13 residues.

The chain couples TRBV14 to TRBJ1-2; D not resolved. V was trimmed by 1 base and J by 4 bases, leaving 7 bases between them. The CDR3 contains 13 residues. Germline V lookup: CDR1 SGHDN, CDR2 FVKESK. CDR3 coding DNA: TGTGCCAGCAGCCAAGTAGCGGGCTATGGCTACACCTTC. It yields the protein CASSQVAGYGYTF.

The gene calls are TRBV11-2 and TRBJ2-7; the match to TRBD2 covers 7 bases. The CDR3 contains 13 residues. V shed 4 bases and J 0 bases; nucleotides not matched to a gene: 0. Germline V lookup: CDR1 SGHAT, CDR2 FQNNGV. DNA for the CDR3: TGTGCCAGCAGCTGGGGGGGCTCCTACGAGCAGTACTTC. Translation gives CASSWGGSYEQYF.

V and J are TRBV15 and TRBJ1-5; D remains ambiguous. V gave up 0 bases and J gave up 6 bases, with 9 bases separating them. The CDR3 has 14 amino acids. Germline CDR1 LNHNV, CDR2 YYDKDF (reference sequence). For the CDR3, the DNA is TGTGCCACCAGCAGAGATCCGAGGTTTCAGCCCCAGCATTTT. Translation gives CATSRDPRFQPQHF.

This rearrangement joins TRBV27 to TRBJ2-1, with 8 bases that match TRBD2. The CDR3 consists of 17 residues. CDR1 and CDR2 (germline): MNHEY, SMNVEV (reference sequence). The V gene end was trimmed by 2 bases and the J gene end by 4 bases; junction bases not matched to a gene: 10. DNA of the CDR3: TGTGCCAGCAGTTTAAGGGGAGCGGGGGCCTCATACAATGAGCAGTTCTTC. Amino acid sequence: CASSLRGAGASYNEQFF.

The rearrangement links TRBV25-1 to TRBJ2-7; D possibly corresponds to TRBD2 (6 bases). Germline assignment: CDR1 MGHDK and CDR2 SYGVNS. The CDR3 has 13 residues. Trimming stripped 4 bases from V and 2 bases from J, with 9 bases between. The CDR3 is CASSVPGAYEQYF. Here the CDR3 DNA reads TGTGCCAGCAGTGTGCCGGGGGCCTACGAGCAGTACTTC.

J is TRBJ1-4 and V is TRBV27, with D possibly being TRBD1 (6 bases). This CDR3 is 12 amino acids long. The V and J ends lost 5 bases and 7 bases respectively, with 8 bases between them. The germline V gene has CDR1 MNHEY and CDR2 SMNVEV (reference sequence). CDR3 sequence reads: CASSPRGEKLFF. The CDR3 bases are TGTGCCAGCAGTCCCAGGGGTGAAAAACTGTTTTTT.

The V and J genes are TRBV5-6 and TRBJ1-2, with 8 positions matching TRBD1. CDR3 size: 14 residues. From germline, CDR1 is SGHDT and CDR2 YYEEEE. V was pared by 2 bases and J by 4 bases, with 4 bases of the junction left unmatched. DNA of the CDR3: TGTGCCAGCAGCTTATCCGGGACAGGCTATGGCTACACCTTC. Translated, it gives CASSLSGTGYGYTF.

The chain employs TRBV6-5 and TRBJ1-6; TRBD1 aligns across 8 bases. With 4 bases clipped from V and 8 bases from J, the junction kept 4 bases outside the gene matches. This CDR3 comprises 14 residues. The germline V gene has CDR1 MNHEY and CDR2 SVGAGI. Here the CDR3 DNA reads TGTGCCAGCAGTTCCAGGGGGCGAGATTCACCCCTCCACTTT. Translated, it gives CASSSRGRDSPLHF.

The gene calls are TRBV5-1 and TRBJ1-6, with a possible D match to TRBD1 (6 bases). V lost 4 bases, J lost 13 bases, and 24 bases lay in between. The germline V gene has CDR1 SGHRS and CDR2 YFSETQ. CDR3 size: 16 residues. CDR3 DNA: TGCGCCAGCAGCCTTAGCGGGGACACTAAAGGTTGGCCCCTCCACTTT. It is translated as CASSLSGDTKGWPLHF.

This clone was counted once. The chain has TRBV27 and TRBJ1-6; D is unclear. V was trimmed by 0 bases and J by 7 bases, leaving 10 bases between them. Germline-derived CDR1 and CDR2 are MNHEY and SMNVEV (reference sequence). This CDR3 has 15 amino acids. Written as DNA, the CDR3 is TGTGCCAGCAGTTTATCGGCGGCACTAAATTCACCCCTCCACTTT. Translation gives CASSLSAALNSPLHF.

This chain joins TRBV10-3 and TRBJ1-1, with D possibly TRBD1 on 5 matching bases. V dropped 2 bases and J dropped 1 base, with 8 bases sitting between them. The CDR3 totals 14 residues. The germline CDR1 and CDR2 sequences are ENHRY and SYGVKD. CDR3 sequence reads: CAISEAGQNTEAFF. CDR3 DNA sequence: TGTGCCATCAGTGAGGCAGGACAGAACACTGAAGCTTTCTTT.

V gene TRBV18 combines with J gene TRBJ1-5, with a tentative D call TRBD1 (5 bases). The CDR3 is 15 amino acids. Germline V gene data show CDR1 as KGHSH and CDR2 as LQKENI. V lost 3 bases and J 0 bases, leaving 9 bases between the germline ends. The CDR3 nucleotides are TGTGCCAGCTCACCTGCGGGGCCTAGCAATCAGCCCCAGCATTTT. Translation: CASSPAGPSNQPQHF.

V gene TRBV19 combines with J gene TRBJ2-3, with 7 bases that match TRBD2. Germline V gives CDR1 LNHDA, CDR2 SQIVND (reference sequence). The CDR3 length is 15 residues. J was trimmed by 0 bases and V by 4 bases; bases with no gene match: 4. CDR3 sequence: CASSTGTISTDTQYF. The CDR3 coding sequence is TGTGCCAGTAGTACCGGGACTATCAGCACAGATACGCAGTATTTT.

The chain links TRBV7-3 to TRBJ1-2, with 8 bases identical to TRBD1. Germline V lookup: CDR1 SGHTA, CDR2 FQGTGA. The J segment lost 7 bases and the V segment lost 5 bases, leaving 6 bases of the junction unmatched. CDR3 length: 13 residues. CDR3 bases: TGTGCCAGCAGCATCGGACAGGGTCGTGGCTACACCTTC. This translates into CASSIGQGRGYTF.